A selection of T cell receptor beta chains follows, all from one sample in a study of CD8 T cells in Susac syndrome. TCRdb ran MiXCR on the immunoSEQ multiplex PCR reads and lists one entry per CDR3 protein. Altogether approximately 180,000 distinct CDR3 sequences are present, over 75% being singletons, with the ten largest covering approximately 0.086%. The source material was CD4+ T cells from PBMCs. The source of these receptors is a human donor with Susac syndrome. The CDR3 runs from the conserved cysteine through the conserved F or W. The order of the fields is clone size, D gene, V gene, J gene, CDR3 DNA, CDR3 protein. D genes are given only for firm matches. Expanded clones are given a class, and other clones once, few, many or no size at all.

-	TRBD1	TRBV6-1	TRBJ2-2	TGTGCCAGCCGAGTTTGGAGACAGGGCATGGGGGAGCTGTTTTTT	CASRVWRQGMGELFF
-	-	TRBV18	TRBJ2-6	TGTGCCAGCTCACGGGCGCCTGGGACCGGGGCCAACGTCCTGACTTTC	CASSRAPGTGANVLTF
-	-	TRBV29-1	TRBJ2-7	TGCAGCGTTGAAGATCGGAGAATTTACGAGCAGTACTTC	CSVEDRRIYEQYF
-	-	TRBV20-1	TRBJ2-7	TGCAGTGCTAGAGATCCCGGGGCCATCTACGAGCAGTACTTC	CSARDPGAIYEQYF
few	-	TRBV25-1	TRBJ1-2	TGTGCCAGCAGTGAATCCGGCAGATATGGCTACACCTTC	CASSESGRYGYTF
few	-	TRBV7-9	TRBJ2-5	TGTGCCAGCAGCTTAACCGCCCAAGAGACCCAGTACTTC	CASSLTAQETQYF
once	TRBD1	TRBV7-2	TRBJ2-3	TGTGCCAGCAGCGCGGGACAGGGGGCAGCTGATACGCAGTATTTT	CASSAGQGAADTQYF
-	TRBD1	TRBV25-1	TRBJ1-4	TGTGCCAGCAGTGAATCCGGGACAGGGAGGGATGAAAAACTGTTTTTT	CASSESGTGRDEKLFF
-	TRBD1	TRBV9	TRBJ2-2	TGTGCCAGCAGCCCTATCCGCCGGGACAGGGGTAACACCGGGGAGCTGTTTTTT	CASSPIRRDRGNTGELFF
once	TRBD2	TRBV28	TRBJ2-5	TGTGCCAGCAGTTCTGGACTAGCGGGCTTTCAAGAGACCCAGTACTTC	CASSSGLAGFQETQYF
once	TRBD2	TRBV7-3	TRBJ2-7	TGTGCCAGCAGCTTAACTGCGGGAGGGCCAGACGAGCAGTACTTC	CASSLTAGGPDEQYF
-	-	TRBV2	TRBJ2-5	TGTGCCAGCAGTGGACAGAACCTTCTCCAAGAGACCCAGTACTTC	CASSGQNLLQETQYF
-	-	TRBV6-5	TRBJ1-1	TGTGCCAGCAGTTACCAATCTAGGCTGGACACTGAAGCTTTCTTT	CASSYQSRLDTEAFF
-	-	TRBV4-2	TRBJ1-6	TGTGCCAGCAGCCAAGATAGGGTCAGGGACTTCGGTAATTCACCCCTCCACTTT	CASSQDRVRDFGNSPLHF
-	-	TRBV6-6	TRBJ1-2	TGTGCCAGCAGTTCAACTCAGGGCTATGGCTACACCTTC	CASSSTQGYGYTF
-	TRBD2	TRBV30	TRBJ2-1	TGTGCCTGGAGTGTAACCCGGACTAGCGGGGGGGATAACAATGAGCAGTTCTTC	CAWSVTRTSGGDNNEQFF
-	-	TRBV12-3/TRBV12-4	TRBJ2-3	TGTGCCACCGCCGTCGAGACAGGTTCAGGGGATACGCAGTATTTT	CATAVETGSGDTQYF
-	-	TRBV14	TRBJ2-5	TGTGCCAGCAGCCAAACCCAGTCTGGGACCCAGTACTTC	CASSQTQSGTQYF
-	-	TRBV29-1	TRBJ1-2	TGCAGCGTTGGGGATCAGGGGAACTATGGCTACACCTTC	CSVGDQGNYGYTF
-	TRBD1	TRBV3-1	TRBJ2-7	TGTGCCAGCAGCCCCACTTTAGGGACAGCCAACTACGAGCAGTACTTC	CASSPTLGTANYEQYF
-	TRBD2	TRBV3-1	TRBJ2-5	TGTGCCAGCAGCCAAGAAGGGACTAGCGGTTCCCAAGAGACCCAGTACTTC	CASSQEGTSGSQETQYF
once	TRBD2	TRBV19	TRBJ2-4	TGTGCCACCGGGACTAGCGGGGGGGCCGGAGTTCAGTACTTC	CATGTSGGAGVQYF
-	-	TRBV18	TRBJ2-7	TGTGCCAGCTCACCACCGACTAGATACTACGAGCAGTACTTC	CASSPPTRYYEQYF
-	TRBD2	TRBV7-9	TRBJ2-1	TGTGCCAGCAGCTTAATCCGGGAGGGCAATGAGCAGTTCTTC	CASSLIREGNEQFF
-	-	TRBV19	TRBJ2-6	TGTGCCAGTAACCAGGGTTCTGGGGCCAACGTCCTGACTTTC	CASNQGSGANVLTF
-	TRBD1	TRBV28	TRBJ2-3	TGTGCCAGCAGTTTACCCGGGACAGCCACAGATACGCAGTATTTT	CASSLPGTATDTQYF
-	TRBD2	TRBV6-6	TRBJ2-5	TGTGCCACCATAAGGGGACTAGGCCAAGAGACCCAGTACTTC	CATIRGLGQETQYF
-	-	TRBV3-1	TRBJ2-3	TGTGCCAGCAGCCAAGGAGAAGCATCAGATACGCAGTATTTT	CASSQGEASDTQYF
once	TRBD1	TRBV28	TRBJ1-2	TGTGCCAGCAGTTTACTGTCCCTAGGGAGGGGGCTAAACTATGGCTACACCTTC	CASSLLSLGRGLNYGYTF
-	TRBD1	TRBV5-1	TRBJ2-7	TGCGCCAGCAGCTCTCGGACAGGGGACTACGAGCAGTACTTC	CASSSRTGDYEQYF
-	-	TRBV9	TRBJ1-2	TGTGCCAGCGCAGTAGAAGGGGGAGTAATCGACTATGGCTACACCTTC	CASAVEGGVIDYGYTF
-	TRBD2	TRBV9	TRBJ2-6	TGTGCCAGCAGCGTAACACTAGCGGGAGGGCTCTCTGGGGCCAACGTCCTGACTTTC	CASSVTLAGGLSGANVLTF